The clone carrying this T cell receptor (beta chain) showed up just a few times. TCR beta CDR3 regions were amplified from RNA transcripts. The HTBI primer set served for first-round RT-PCR of the TCR CDR3. MiXCR was run by TCRdb on the multiplex PCR reads, yielding one entry per CDR3 protein. The sample holds roughly 500,000 distinct CDR3 sequences, approximately 16% seen once. Germline V gene data show CDR1 as MDHEN and CDR2 as SYDVKM. Trimming shortened V by 1 base and J by 8 bases, and 17 bases separated the two germline ends. The length of the CDR3 is 15 residues. Uncontrolled infections, other autoimmune diseases, pregnancy or lactation led to exclusion of patients. The sample comes from a study of T cells in Graves' hyperthyroidism and ophthalmopathy.

The sequence came from a woman under 40 with Graves' ophthalmopathy. Sequencing used blood. The V call is TRBV28, the J call TRBJ1-2; D uncertain. The chain's CDR3 is CASSLSTPMGIGYTF. In DNA, the CDR3 is TGTGCCAGCAGTTTATCTACCCCGATGGGAATAGGCTACACCTTC.